The 27 T cell receptor beta chains reported below all come from one sample, sequenced in a study of blood T cells in healthy people across ages. Primers used in a second PCR of roughly 7 to 11 cycles were a sample-barcoded 5' primer and a J-beta primer mix. TCRdb re-called the 5' RACE reads with MiXCR, one entry per CDR3 protein. The profile covers roughly 2 million distinct CDR3 sequences, with around 48% appearing a single time and approximately 2.1% taken by the ten largest. The sequencing input was blood. Every receptor here comes from a woman aged 40 to 50 in good health.

This clonotype was counted a few times. This chain connects TRBV20-1 to TRBJ2-3, with D unclear. This CDR3 spans 15 amino acids. Germline V CDR1 and CDR2: DFQATT, SNEGSKA (reference sequence). Trimming cost V 1 base and J 0 bases, with 11 bases left between them. The CDR3 here is CSARAPLISTDTQYF. In DNA, the CDR3 is TGCAGTGCTAGAGCCCCCTTAATTAGCACAGATACGCAGTATTTT.

The chain is built from TRBV9 and TRBJ1-6, with D possibly TRBD1 on 5 matching bases. V lost 3 bases, J lost 10 bases, and 11 bases lay in between. Germline CDR1 reads SGDLS; CDR2 reads YYNGEE. The CDR3 runs 13 residues. The CDR3 DNA follows: TGTGCCAGCAGCGGACAGCCAGCATCACCCCTCCACTTT. This sequence encodes CASSGQPASPLHF.

V usage is TRBV6-6 and J usage is TRBJ2-2, with D perhaps given as TRBD1 or TRBD2 (5 bases each). V lost 6 bases to trimming and J lost 6 bases, with 11 bases between them. The CDR3 runs to 13 residues. Germline values: CDR1 MNHNY, CDR2 SVGAGI (reference sequence). The CDR3 DNA sequence: TGTGCCAGCAGACCCAGGGAGTCCGGGGAGCTGTTTTTT. It encodes CASRPRESGELFF.

This clonotype showed up just once. This chain connects TRBV5-6 to TRBJ1-1; D is possibly TRBD1 (6 bases). V was cut by 0 bases and J by 3 bases, with 12 bases left in between. CDR3 size: 15 residues. Per the germline V gene, CDR1 is SGHDT and CDR2 is YYEEEE. Here the CDR3 DNA reads TGTGCCAGCAGCTTGGGAGGCCAGGGGCACACTGAAGCTTTCTTT. Protein sequence: CASSLGGQGHTEAFF. The whole variable domain, remainder taken from reference TRBV5-6 and TRBJ1-1, is DAGVTQSPTHLIKTRGQQVTLRCSPKSGHDTVSWYQQALGQGPQFIFQYYEEEERQRGNFPDRFSGHQFPNYSSELNVNALLLGDSALYLCASSLGGQGHTEAFFGQGTRLTVV.

This clonotype was seen a handful of times. V usage is TRBV28 and J usage is TRBJ2-1; D is perhaps TRBD2 (6 bases). Trimming stripped 5 bases from V and 8 bases from J, with 16 bases between. Germline V gives CDR1 MDHEN, CDR2 SYDVKM. This CDR3 contains 14 residues. DNA of the CDR3: TGTGCCAGCAGTGGGGACTCCCTCCGGGATGAGCAGTTCTTC. Translation: CASSGDSLRDEQFF.

This rearrangement joins TRBV11-1 to TRBJ2-1; 10 bases are shared with TRBD2. J lost 6 bases, V lost 3 bases, and 2 bases had no gene match. The CDR3 sequence is 14 residues long. Germline lookup yields CDR1 SGHAT and CDR2 FQDESV (reference sequence). In DNA, the CDR3 is TGTGCCAGCAGCTTCGAGCGGGGGGGCAATGAGCAGTTCTTC. Translating gives CASSFERGGNEQFF.

This clonotype has just one count. The J gene is TRBJ2-2, the V gene TRBV20-1; D could derive from TRBD1 or TRBD2 (5 bases each). Trimming took 0 bases from V and 7 from J, leaving 18 bases between them. The germline gives CDR1 DFQATT, CDR2 SNEGSKA (reference sequence). The CDR3 loop spans 16 amino acids. The CDR3 reads CSARDLRVGDDGELFF. The CDR3 DNA is TGCAGTGCTAGAGATCTCCGCGTAGGGGACGACGGGGAGCTGTTTTTT.

The sample holds a few counts of this clonotype. The rearrangement joins TRBV20-1 to TRBJ2-5, with D maybe TRBD1 (5 bases). The V end was cut by 6 bases, the J end by 1 base, with 15 bases between. Germline loops: CDR1 DFQATT, CDR2 SNEGSKA (reference sequence). This CDR3 is built from 14 residues. The CDR3 DNA is TGCAGTGCCATATTCAGGGCCCTCCAAGAGACCCAGTACTTC. Translation gives CSAIFRALQETQYF.

This clonotype was detected a few times. V and J are TRBV20-1 and TRBJ2-1; weak D call: TRBD1 (6 bases). Trimming took 0 bases from V and 11 from J, leaving 8 bases between them. There are 11 residues in the CDR3. Germline CDR1 reads DFQATT; CDR2 reads SNEGSKA (reference sequence). The DNA for the CDR3 is TGCAGTGCTAGAGATGGACAGCAGCAGTTCTTC. It yields the protein CSARDGQQQFF.

This clonotype has more than one count but fewer than ten. This chain connects TRBV5-1 to TRBJ2-3; 7 bases fit TRBD2. The CDR3 length is 17 residues. From germline, CDR1 is SGHRS and CDR2 YFSETQ. Trimming at V came to 4 bases and at J to 5 bases, leaving 16 bases not matched to a gene. DNA of the CDR3: TGCGCCAGCAGCATACTCTCTAGAGGCGGGGGAGGAGATACGCAGTATTTT. Its translation is CASSILSRGGGGDTQYF.

The chain uses TRBV6-5 and TRBJ2-1, with 9 positions matching TRBD1. CDR1 and CDR2 (germline): MNHEY, SVGAGI. CDR3 length equals 15 residues. After removal of 6 bases from V and 6 bases from J, the junction contained 9 bases not matched to a gene. This CDR3 reads CASRQDRGQSNEQFF. In DNA, the CDR3 is TGTGCCAGCAGGCAGGACAGGGGCCAATCCAATGAGCAGTTCTTC.

The chain combines TRBV29-1 with TRBJ2-5; no reliable D call. The CDR3 length is 10 residues. CDR1 SQVTM and CDR2 ANQGSEA come from the germline V gene. The V end lost 7 bases, the J end lost 0 bases, and 3 bases lay between the germline ends. The CDR3 sequence is CSGNQETQYF. CDR3 nucleotides: TGCAGCGGCAACCAAGAGACCCAGTACTTC.

This clonotype turned up a few times. V gene TRBV6-6 combines with J gene TRBJ2-6, with D unclear. The germline V gene encodes CDR1 MNHNY and CDR2 SVGAGI (reference sequence). The CDR3 runs to 16 residues. Trimming shortened V by 0 bases and J by 2 bases, and 8 bases separated the two germline ends. The CDR3 loop is CASSYSKGPGANVLTF. The CDR3 nucleotides are TGTGCCAGCAGTTACTCAAAAGGTCCTGGGGCCAACGTCCTGACTTTC.

This sequence joins TRBV4-2 and TRBJ2-5; D might be TRBD1 or TRBD2, each matching 5 bases. The ends were cut back, 4 bases at V and 5 bases at J, with 17 bases in the middle. This CDR3 comprises 15 residues. The germline CDR1 and CDR2 sequences are LGHNA and YNFKEQ. The CDR3 coding sequence is TGTGCCAGCAGCCGAGATTTCGGGGCCCGGGAGACCCAGTACTTC. It is translated as CASSRDFGARETQYF.

The chain uses TRBV9 and TRBJ2-1; TRBD2 matches at 8 bases. The junction had 5 bases not matched to a gene; V was cut back by 0 bases and J by 6 bases. CDR1 is SGDLS and CDR2 is YYNGEE in the germline V gene. The CDR3 spans 15 residues. Written as DNA, the CDR3 is TGTGCCAGCAGCGTAGGCCCTAGCGGGTTCAATGAGCAGTTCTTC. It specifies CASSVGPSGFNEQFF.

This sequence joins TRBV27 and TRBJ2-3; 8 nucleotides line up with TRBD2. The junction had 12 bases not matched to a gene; V was cut back by 3 bases and J by 1 base. CDR3 length equals 18 residues. Germline values: CDR1 MNHEY, CDR2 SMNVEV (reference sequence). Written as DNA, the CDR3 is TGTGCCAGCAGTTTTCTGCGGGGGGCCGCGGTAGGCACAGATACGCAGTATTTT. As protein: CASSFLRGAAVGTDTQYF.

This clonotype is a singleton in its sample. CDR3 in amino acids: CASSQDSGPVINEQFF. The DNA of the CDR3 is TGTGCCAGCAGCCAAGATTCTGGACCTGTAATCAATGAGCAGTTCTTC. V gene TRBV4-2 combines with J gene TRBJ2-1; no definite D call. V shed 0 bases and J shed 6 bases, with 15 bases lying between them. Germline CDR1 and CDR2: LGHNA and YNFKEQ. This CDR3 spans 16 amino acids.

The rearrangement uses TRBV4-1 and TRBJ2-3; TRBD2 aligns across 7 bases. CDR3 length: 16 amino acids. CDR1 and CDR2 from the germline V gene are MGHRA and YSYEKL. V gave up 0 bases and J gave up 4 bases; unmatched junction bases: 7. This CDR3 is CASSQDPAGSSDTQYF. The CDR3 DNA follows: TGCGCCAGCAGCCAAGATCCAGCGGGGAGCTCAGATACGCAGTATTTT.

The CDR3 spells CSARGTKRGVQEQYPQETQYF. DNA for the CDR3: TGCAGTGCTAGGGGGACTAAGCGGGGGGTTCAGGAACAATACCCGCAAGAGACCCAGTACTTC. The chain employs TRBV20-1 and TRBJ2-5; TRBD2 aligns across 9 bases. V shed 3 bases, J shed 2 bases, and the junction held 25 bases outside the gene matches. Germline V gene sequence: CDR1 DFQATT, CDR2 SNEGSKA (reference sequence). The CDR3 runs to 21 residues.

The chain carries TRBV6-2 or TRBV6-3 and TRBJ1-2, with TRBD1 as a possible D gene (5 bases). This CDR3 is built from 15 residues. Germline V lookup: CDR1 MNHEY, CDR2 SVGEGT. Deletions cut 5 bases from V and 8 bases from J, with 21 bases between. CDR3 DNA: TGTGCCAGCAGTCACGGAATGGGGCCTGGTAGCGGCTACACCTTC. The encoded protein is CASSHGMGPGSGYTF.

The V and J genes are TRBV6-6 and TRBJ2-3, with 7 bases lining up with TRBD1. This CDR3 comprises 16 residues. The V and J ends lost 2 bases and 2 bases, in that order; junction bases with no gene match: 7. The germline V gene has CDR1 MNHNY and CDR2 SVGAGI (reference sequence). The CDR3 DNA is TGTGCCAGCAGTTACCCCACAGGGGTGGACACAGATACGCAGTATTTT. It encodes CASSYPTGVDTDTQYF.

This clonotype was detected only a few times. J is TRBJ1-4 and V is TRBV4-3, with D maybe TRBD1 (6 bases). With 3 bases removed from V and 13 bases from J, the gap between germline ends came to 18 bases. The V gene's germline CDR1 is LGHNA and CDR2 YSLEER. This CDR3 comprises 14 residues. The CDR3 DNA reads TGCGCCAGCAGCCACACCCCAGAGGGGGGCCGACTGTTTTTT. Its protein product is CASSHTPEGGRLFF.

The chain joins TRBV20-1 to TRBJ2-5, with 9 bases aligning to TRBD2. CDR1 DFQATT and CDR2 SNEGSKA come from the germline V gene (reference sequence). CDR3 length: 15 residues. V dropped 3 bases and J dropped 4; count of bases not matched to a gene: 9. As DNA, the CDR3 is TGCAGTGCTAGTGGGACTAGCAAGCGTTTAGAGACCCAGTACTTC. This sequence encodes CSASGTSKRLETQYF.

In this sample, this clonotype turned up many times. As DNA, the CDR3 is TGTGCCAGCAGCCAACAGGGCGCTTACGAGCAGTACTTC. Encoded protein: CASSQQGAYEQYF. The chain joins TRBV5-5 to TRBJ2-7, with D possibly being TRBD1 (6 bases). V was clipped by 4 bases and J by 4 bases, with 12 bases between them. Germline-derived CDR1 and CDR2 are SGHKS and YYEKEE (reference sequence). This CDR3 has 13 amino acids.

This clonotype came up a few times. The gene calls are TRBV7-2 and TRBJ2-3; D is unclear. V lost 2 bases, J lost 2 bases, and 8 bases lay in between. This CDR3 is built from 14 residues. Germline V gives CDR1 SGHTA, CDR2 FQGNSA. The CDR3 spells CASSLRPATDTQYF. CDR3 in DNA: TGTGCCAGCAGCTTACGGCCTGCCACAGATACGCAGTATTTT.

The chain combines TRBV28 with TRBJ1-2, with 7 bases aligning to TRBD1. Unmatched junction bases numbered 2, after V lost 5 bases and J lost 2 bases. Germline CDR1 is MDHEN and CDR2 is SYDVKM. This CDR3 has 13 residues. The CDR3 loop is CASSTTGNYGYTF. In DNA form, the CDR3 reads TGTGCCAGCAGTACGACAGGGAACTATGGCTACACCTTC.

This clonotype was found a few times. V usage is TRBV4-3 and J usage is TRBJ2-5; D perhaps matches TRBD1 (6 bases). Per germline, CDR1 LGHNA and CDR2 YSLEER. The CDR3 covers 15 residues. With 2 bases removed from V and 0 bases from J, the gap between germline ends came to 10 bases. CDR3 nucleotide sequence: TGCGCCAGCAGCCAACTAAACAGGGACCAAGAGACCCAGTACTTC. Protein: CASSQLNRDQETQYF.